This T cell receptor (beta chain) was profiled in a study of shared clonotypes between healthy human individuals. General study points: Rarefaction curves obtained for sorted subsets showed sequencing incomplete despite large depth.

Study processing details: There were no quality scores in the junction-only immunoSEQ sequences, so filtering differed. Libraries were prepared by immunoSEQ multiplex PCR; TCRdb keeps only in-frame clonotypes and omits some of them. That table gives V, J and clone size, and the DNA gave D and trimming. This sample carries 550,000 to 850,000 clones, 72% of them seen once, and the ten largest clones take under 2%. The CDR3 sequence is 15 residues long. The germline CDR1 and CDR2 sequences are MDHEN and SYDVKM. V was trimmed by 3 bases and J by 0 bases, leaving 11 bases between them. Concerning this clone itself: Its antigen is unidentified.

All donors were healthy HIV-negative adults lacking recent acute infections or vaccinations. The sample was memory CD4+ T cells sorted from blood. Noted subset: CD45RA-negative fraction. This clonotype was obtained from a woman under 40 in good health. This chain connects TRBV28 to TRBJ1-1; D remains ambiguous. The CDR3 DNA reads as TGTGCCAGCAGTTTTTGGCCCGGGGTGAACACTGAAGCTTTCTTT. Its protein product is CASSFWPGVNTEAFF. Based on the CDR3 plus reference TRBV28 and TRBJ1-1, the full variable domain is DVKVTQSSRYLVKRTGEKVFLECVQDMDHENMFWYRQDPGLGLRLIYFSYDVKMKEKGDIPEGYSVSREKKERFSLILESASTNQTSMYLCASSFWPGVNTEAFFGQGTRLTVV.